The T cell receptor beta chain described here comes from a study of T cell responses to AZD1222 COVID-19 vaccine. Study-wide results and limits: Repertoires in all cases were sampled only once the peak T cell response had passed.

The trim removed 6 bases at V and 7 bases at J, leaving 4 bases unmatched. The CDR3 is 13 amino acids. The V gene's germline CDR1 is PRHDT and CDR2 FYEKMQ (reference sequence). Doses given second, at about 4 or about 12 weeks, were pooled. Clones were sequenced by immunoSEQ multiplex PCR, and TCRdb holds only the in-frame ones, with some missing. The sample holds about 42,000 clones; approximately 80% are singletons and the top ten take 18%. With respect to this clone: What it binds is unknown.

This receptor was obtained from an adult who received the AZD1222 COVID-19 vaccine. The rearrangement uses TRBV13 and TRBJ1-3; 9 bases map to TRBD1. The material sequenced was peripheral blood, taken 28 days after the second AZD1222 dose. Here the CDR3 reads CASRRQGGNTIYF. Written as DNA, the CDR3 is TGTGCCAGCAGGCGACAGGGGGGCAACACCATATATTTT.